Listed below are T cell receptor beta chains from one sample, sequenced in a study of blood T cells in healthy people across ages. TCRdb reprocessed the 5' RACE reads with MiXCR, giving one entry per CDR3 protein. The sample has 890,000 or so distinct CDR3 sequences, around 62% seen once; the top ten hold 25% to 30%. The sequencing input was blood. Source of these receptors: a man aged 25-45 years in good health. The conserved cysteine and the conserved F or W are not part of the CDR3 here. The D gene is left open where the match is weak.

v_call | d_call | cdr3_aa
TRBV14 | NA | ASSHGLFREKLF
TRBV4-2 | TRBD2 | ASSQDGPGGPETQY
TRBV7-3 | TRBD2 | ASSLKSGGGADTQY
TRBV10-3 | TRBD2 | ATTGGGGPSSTDTQY
TRBV5-1 | NA | ASSLGIGARTYEQY
TRBV6-2/TRBV6-3 | NA | ASSDNSYEQY
TRBV29-1 | NA | SVASQGYEQY
TRBV12-3/TRBV12-4 | NA | ASSFQSGGYT
TRBV12-3/TRBV12-4 | TRBD2 | ASSPWTSGGVGETQY
TRBV10-2 | NA | ASSESGVHTDTQY
TRBV6-1 | TRBD1 | AIWLTGSLTYEQY
TRBV4-3 | NA | ASSHAGSTDTQY
TRBV4-1 | NA | ASSPQLLSGRAF
TRBV30 | NA | AWSRGSAEAF
TRBV2 | TRBD1 | ATQTTDRAYEQY
TRBV14 | NA | ASSQDLVYSPLH
TRBV20-1 | TRBD2 | SARDSRGGGETQY
TRBV20-1 | NA | SARDGRENGYT
TRBV6-1 | TRBD2 | ASSEGLADTYEQY
TRBV6-4 | NA | ASNLQRGGPTEQY
TRBV20-1 | NA | SVVASFGDEQF
TRBV7-2 | NA | ASSFLTGNSYEQY
TRBV2 | NA | AGSTGEVDEQY